The 13 T cell receptor beta chains below all came from one sample that was sequenced in a study of shared clonotypes between healthy human individuals. Assay: immunoSEQ multiplex PCR; the TCRdb copy retains only in-frame clones and omits some. The table lists a few million clones, 90% to 95% of them singletons. In the naive CD8 group, cells lacked CD45RO and were positively selected for CCR7, so terminally differentiated effector memory CD45RA+ cells were left out. The specimen was naive CD8+ T cells from PBMCs. These TCRs come from a man younger than 35 in good health. Some clones in this sample may be carry-over from other donors' samples.

This chain uses TRBV27 with TRBJ2-1; perhaps TRBD1 as D (5 bases). The CDR3 spans 13 residues. Germline V lookup: CDR1 MNHEY, CDR2 SMNVEV (reference sequence). The ends were cut back, 3 bases at V and 6 bases at J, with 9 bases in the middle. CDR3 loop: CASSFGRVNEQFF. The CDR3 DNA follows: TGTGCCAGCAGTTTCGGCAGGGTCAATGAGCAGTTCTTC.

The genes are TRBV2 and TRBJ2-2; 7 bases are a match to TRBD2. Trimming cost V 5 bases and J 1 base; bases outside gene matches: 4. Germline values: CDR1 SNHLY, CDR2 FYNNEI. The CDR3 has 15 amino acids. CDR3 nucleotides: TGTGCCAGCAGTCTTCTAGCGGAGAACACCGGGGAGCTGTTTTTT. Amino acids: CASSLLAENTGELFF.

The rearrangement uses TRBV7-3 and TRBJ2-3; no reliable D call. The CDR3 extends over 13 amino acids. Germline V gene lookup returns CDR1 SGHTA and CDR2 FQGTGA. V lost 5 bases to trimming and J lost 5 bases, with 11 bases between them. CDR3 sequence reads: CASSPRLKDTQYF. In nucleotides, the CDR3 is TGTGCCAGCAGCCCAAGACTGAAAGATACGCAGTATTTT.

This clone was observed a single time. The chain recombines TRBV19 with TRBJ2-5; TRBD1 might be the D (7 bases). Trimming took 10 bases from V and 3 from J, leaving 15 bases between them. Germline V gene data show CDR1 as LNHDA and CDR2 as SQIVND (reference sequence). CDR3 length: 13 amino acids. CDR3 DNA sequence: TGTGCCACCCGGGGGACAGCAGAAGAGACCCAGTACTTC. It specifies CATRGTAEETQYF.

The chain couples TRBV4-1 to TRBJ2-3, with TRBD2 identical over 7 bases. Germline-derived CDR1 and CDR2 are MGHRA and YSYEKL. The CDR3 runs 12 residues. Trimming cost V 10 bases and J 2 bases; bases outside gene matches: 3. Here the CDR3 reads CATRGVTDTQYF. In nucleotides, the CDR3 is TGCGCCACCCGGGGGGTCACAGATACGCAGTATTTT.

The V and J genes are TRBV6-1 and TRBJ2-4; no clear D. CDR1 and CDR2 from the germline V gene are MNHNS and SASEGT. This CDR3 has 16 residues. V lost 4 bases to trimming and J lost 0 bases, with 13 bases between them. The CDR3 sequence: CASSGPRVQAKNIQYF. The CDR3 nucleotides are TGTGCCAGCAGTGGGCCCCGCGTGCAAGCCAAAAACATTCAGTACTTC.

The chain links TRBV5-1 to TRBJ1-1; TRBD1 matches at 9 bases. Germline values: CDR1 SGHRS, CDR2 YFSETQ. Losses at the gene ends were 4 bases for V and 3 bases for J; bases not matched to a gene: 4. The CDR3 length is 14 residues. CDR3 DNA: TGCGCCAGCAGCGGAGGGACAGGGTACACTGAAGCTTTCTTT. This translates into CASSGGTGYTEAFF.

V and J are TRBV29-1 and TRBJ2-5; perhaps D is TRBD1 or TRBD2 (5 bases each). Germline-derived CDR1 and CDR2 are SQVTM and ANQGSEA. V lost 6 bases to trimming and J lost 11 bases, with 19 bases between them. CDR3 size: 12 residues. CDR3 region: CSVDSGSVSQYF. CDR3 DNA sequence: TGCAGCGTCGACAGCGGTTCCGTATCGCAGTACTTC.

The chain links TRBV5-8 to TRBJ2-1; unclear D gene. The CDR3 consists of 15 residues. V shed 1 base and J shed 0 bases, with 8 bases lying between them. Germline loops: CDR1 SGHTS, CDR2 YDEGEE. The CDR3 sequence: CASSLYLSSYNEQFF. CDR3 nucleotides: TGTGCCAGCAGCTTGTACCTGAGCTCCTACAATGAGCAGTTCTTC.

The V call is TRBV6-4, the J call TRBJ1-5; 12 positions agree with TRBD1. J was trimmed by 0 bases and V by 9 bases; bases with no gene match: 6. CDR1 is MRHNA and CDR2 is SNTAGT in the germline V gene. This CDR3 comprises 16 residues. The CDR3 loop is CARIGTGGVSNQPQHF. CDR3 DNA: TGTGCCAGGATAGGGACAGGGGGCGTTAGCAATCAGCCCCAGCATTTT.

The chain has TRBV27 and TRBJ2-3; tentatively, D is TRBD1 (6 bases). The CDR3 extends over 15 amino acids. The germline V and J ends were trimmed by 7 bases and 6 bases, with 20 bases remaining between them. Per the germline V gene, CDR1 is MNHEY and CDR2 is SMNVEV (reference sequence). CDR3 sequence (DNA): TGTGCCAGCATTCGTCGAACAGGGCAGGGTGATACGCAGTATTTT. This encodes CASIRRTGQGDTQYF.

This clone was counted once. CDR3 bases: TGCGCCAGCAGCCAAGATTATACAGGAATAACCTACGAGCAGTACTTC. Translation: CASSQDYTGITYEQYF. The chain joins TRBV4-1 to TRBJ2-7, with D maybe TRBD1 (5 bases). Germline loops: CDR1 MGHRA, CDR2 YSYEKL. There are 16 residues in the CDR3. Trimming pared 0 bases from V and 2 bases from J, leaving 14 bases between.

The chain recombines TRBV9 with TRBJ2-3, with D perhaps TRBD1 (6 bases). The CDR3 contains 16 residues. Trimming stripped 4 bases from V and 0 bases from J, with 15 bases between. Germline V gives CDR1 SGDLS, CDR2 YYNGEE. CDR3 amino acids: CASSTVVGGSTDTQYF. In DNA, the CDR3 is TGTGCCAGCAGCACAGTGGTAGGGGGTAGCACAGATACGCAGTATTTT.